This T cell receptor (beta chain) stems from a study of cytomegalovirus exposure and HLA in healthy donors. As to this clone: The antigen is undetermined.

The primer mix had 60 Vbeta and 13 Jbeta primers. The protocol was immunoSEQ multiplex PCR, while the TCRdb copy is restricted to in-frame clones and leaves out a portion. The repertoire holds some 100,000 clones, more than 75% seen once, with under 5% in the top ten. This CDR3 has 15 amino acids. V dropped 0 bases and J dropped 7 bases, with 14 bases sitting between them. Germline-derived CDR1 and CDR2 are SGHRS and YFSETQ. Study outcomes and limitations: According to reports, the classifier identified cytomegalovirus status with high specificity and sensitivity.

Source material: PBMCs. The chain employs TRBV5-1 and TRBJ2-1, with D perhaps TRBD1 (5 bases). This sequence was found in a woman between 50 and 59 years old in good health and CMV-seropositive. CDR3 nucleotides: TGCGCCAGCAGCTTGGAGCCAGGGTTTACGAATGAGCAGTTCTTC. This translates into CASSLEPGFTNEQFF.